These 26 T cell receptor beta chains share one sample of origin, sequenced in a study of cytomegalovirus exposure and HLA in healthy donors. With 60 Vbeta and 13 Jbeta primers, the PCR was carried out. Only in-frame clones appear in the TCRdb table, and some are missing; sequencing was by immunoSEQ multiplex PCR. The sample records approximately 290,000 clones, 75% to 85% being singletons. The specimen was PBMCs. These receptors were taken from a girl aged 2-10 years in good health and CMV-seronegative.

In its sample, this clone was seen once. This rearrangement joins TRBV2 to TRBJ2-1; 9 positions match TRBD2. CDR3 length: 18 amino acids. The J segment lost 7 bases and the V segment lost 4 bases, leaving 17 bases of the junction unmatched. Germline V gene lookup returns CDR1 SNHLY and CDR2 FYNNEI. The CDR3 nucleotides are TGTGCCAGCAGTGCGACAGAAGCTATAGCGGGAGTTTATAATGAGCAGTTCTTC. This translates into CASSATEAIAGVYNEQFF.

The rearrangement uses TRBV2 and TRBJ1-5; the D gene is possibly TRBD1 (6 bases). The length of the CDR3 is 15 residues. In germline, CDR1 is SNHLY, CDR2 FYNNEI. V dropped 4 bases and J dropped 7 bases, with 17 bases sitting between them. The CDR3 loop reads CASSAEQGTGQPQHF. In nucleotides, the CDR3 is TGTGCCAGCAGTGCGGAACAGGGAACGGGGCAGCCCCAGCATTTT.

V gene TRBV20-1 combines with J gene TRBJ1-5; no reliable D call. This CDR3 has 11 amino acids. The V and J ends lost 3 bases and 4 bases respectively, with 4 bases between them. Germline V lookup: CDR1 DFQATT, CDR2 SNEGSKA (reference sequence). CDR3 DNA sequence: TGCAGTGCTAGTGTAAATCAGCCCCAGCATTTT. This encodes CSASVNQPQHF.

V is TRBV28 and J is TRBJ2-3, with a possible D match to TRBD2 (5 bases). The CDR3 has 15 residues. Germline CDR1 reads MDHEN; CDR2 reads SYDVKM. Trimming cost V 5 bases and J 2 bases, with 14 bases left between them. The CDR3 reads CASSPADGLTDTQYF. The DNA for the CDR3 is TGTGCCAGCAGTCCCGCGGACGGACTCACAGATACGCAGTATTTT.

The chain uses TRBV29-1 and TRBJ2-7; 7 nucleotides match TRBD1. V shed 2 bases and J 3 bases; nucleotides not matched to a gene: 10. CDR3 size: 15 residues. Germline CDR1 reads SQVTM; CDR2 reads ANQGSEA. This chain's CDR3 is CSVESLDRSGYEQYF. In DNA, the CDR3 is TGCAGCGTTGAATCCTTGGACAGGAGCGGCTACGAGCAGTACTTC.

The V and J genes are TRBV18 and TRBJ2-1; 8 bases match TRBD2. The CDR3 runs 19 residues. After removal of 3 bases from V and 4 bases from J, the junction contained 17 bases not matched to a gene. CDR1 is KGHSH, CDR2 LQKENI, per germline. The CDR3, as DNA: TGTGCCAGCTCACCGAGGGGACTAGGGCAAAACAGGGCTTACAATGAGCAGTTCTTC. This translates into CASSPRGLGQNRAYNEQFF.

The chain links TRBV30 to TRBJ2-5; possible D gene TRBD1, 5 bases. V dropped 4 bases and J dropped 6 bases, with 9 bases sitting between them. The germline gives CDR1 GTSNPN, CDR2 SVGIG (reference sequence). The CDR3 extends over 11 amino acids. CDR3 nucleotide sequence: TGTGCCTGGACAGGGCTGAAGACCCAGTACTTC. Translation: CAWTGLKTQYF.

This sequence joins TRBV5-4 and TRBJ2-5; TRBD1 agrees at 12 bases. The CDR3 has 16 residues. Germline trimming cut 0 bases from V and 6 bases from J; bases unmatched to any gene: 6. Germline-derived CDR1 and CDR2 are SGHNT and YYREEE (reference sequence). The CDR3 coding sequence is TGTGCCAGCAGCTTGGGGTCGGGACAGGGGGCGAAGACCCAGTACTTC. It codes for CASSLGSGQGAKTQYF. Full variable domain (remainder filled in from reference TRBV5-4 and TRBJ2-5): ETGVTQSPTHLIKTRGQQVTLRCSSQSGHNTVSWYQQALGQGPQFIFQYYREEENGRGNFPPRFSGLQFPNYSSELNVNALELDDSALYLCASSLGSGQGAKTQYFGPGTRLLVL.

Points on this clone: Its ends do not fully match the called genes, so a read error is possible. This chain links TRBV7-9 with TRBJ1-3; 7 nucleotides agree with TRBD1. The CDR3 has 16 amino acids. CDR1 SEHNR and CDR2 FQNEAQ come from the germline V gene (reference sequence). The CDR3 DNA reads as TGTTCCAGCAGCTCGACTTCGACAGGGTCTGGAAACACCATATATTTT. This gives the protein CSSSSTSTGSGNTIYF.

The CDR3 sequence is CSVGGRATDTQYF. For the CDR3, the DNA is TGCAGCGTTGGAGGCAGGGCGACAGATACGCAGTATTTT. The V gene is TRBV29-1, the J gene TRBJ2-3; weak D call: TRBD1 (5 bases). Germline V lookup: CDR1 SQVTM, CDR2 ANQGSEA. CDR3 length: 13 residues. With 4 bases removed from V and 3 bases from J, the gap between germline ends came to 11 bases.

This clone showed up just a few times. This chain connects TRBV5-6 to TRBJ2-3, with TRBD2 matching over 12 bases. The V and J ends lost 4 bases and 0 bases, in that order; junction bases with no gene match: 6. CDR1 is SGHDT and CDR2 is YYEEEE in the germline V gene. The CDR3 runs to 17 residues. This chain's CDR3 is CASSRRTSGASTDTQYF. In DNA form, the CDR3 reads TGTGCCAGCAGCAGGCGGACTAGCGGGGCTAGCACAGATACGCAGTATTTT.

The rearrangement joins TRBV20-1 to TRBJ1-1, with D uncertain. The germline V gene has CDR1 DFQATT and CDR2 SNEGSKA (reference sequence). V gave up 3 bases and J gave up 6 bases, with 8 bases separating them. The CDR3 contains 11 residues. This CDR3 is CSARRAAEAFF. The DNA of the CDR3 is TGCAGTGCTAGGCGGGCAGCTGAAGCTTTCTTT.

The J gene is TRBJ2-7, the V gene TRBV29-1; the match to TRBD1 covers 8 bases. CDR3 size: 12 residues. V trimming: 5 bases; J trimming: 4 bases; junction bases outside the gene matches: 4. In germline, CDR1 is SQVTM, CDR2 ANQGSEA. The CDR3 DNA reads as TGCAGCGTTCCCGGGACAGGTTACGAGCAGTACTTC. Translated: CSVPGTGYEQYF.

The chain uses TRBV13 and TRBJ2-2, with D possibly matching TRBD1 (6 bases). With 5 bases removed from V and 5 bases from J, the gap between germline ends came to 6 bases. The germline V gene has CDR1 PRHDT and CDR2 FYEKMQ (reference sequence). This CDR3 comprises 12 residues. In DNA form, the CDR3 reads TGTGCCAGCAGCCAGGGGACCGGGGAGCTGTTTTTT. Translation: CASSQGTGELFF.

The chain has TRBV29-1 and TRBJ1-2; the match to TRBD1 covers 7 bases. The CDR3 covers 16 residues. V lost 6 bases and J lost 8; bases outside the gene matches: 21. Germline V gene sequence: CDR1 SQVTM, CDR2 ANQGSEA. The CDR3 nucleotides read TGCAGCGTCACCCGGACAGGAGAAACACACTATGAGGGCTACACCTTC. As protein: CSVTRTGETHYEGYTF.

The DNA for the CDR3 is TGTGCCAGCACTCCCAGACAGCCCCAAGACTACGAGCAGTACTTC. Amino acid sequence: CASTPRQPQDYEQYF. The chain joins TRBV6-6 to TRBJ2-7; TRBD1 might be the D (5 bases). With 7 bases removed from V and 3 bases from J, the gap between germline ends came to 19 bases. CDR1 and CDR2 (germline): MNHNY, SVGAGI (reference sequence). The CDR3 is 15 residues long.

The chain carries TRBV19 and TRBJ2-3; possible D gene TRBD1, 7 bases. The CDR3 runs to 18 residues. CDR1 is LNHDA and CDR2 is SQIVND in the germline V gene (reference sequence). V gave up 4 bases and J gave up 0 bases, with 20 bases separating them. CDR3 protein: CASSTKLMTGTSTDTQYF. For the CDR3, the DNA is TGTGCCAGTAGTACAAAATTGATGACAGGGACTAGCACAGATACGCAGTATTTT.

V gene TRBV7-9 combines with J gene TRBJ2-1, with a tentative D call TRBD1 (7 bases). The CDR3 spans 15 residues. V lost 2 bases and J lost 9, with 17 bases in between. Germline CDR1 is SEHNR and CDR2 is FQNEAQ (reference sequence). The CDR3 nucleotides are TGTGCCAGCAGCTTATTCGGGACTCAGGGGGGTGAGCAGTTCTTC. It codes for CASSLFGTQGGEQFF.

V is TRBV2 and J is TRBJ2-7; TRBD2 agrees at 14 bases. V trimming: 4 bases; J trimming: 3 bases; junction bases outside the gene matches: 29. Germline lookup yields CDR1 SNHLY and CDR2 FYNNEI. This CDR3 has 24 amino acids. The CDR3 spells CASSGLAGGWFGGRAPPLIYEQYF. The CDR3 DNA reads TGTGCCAGCAGTGGACTAGCGGGGGGGTGGTTTGGGGGTAGGGCGCCTCCGCTTATCTACGAGCAGTACTTC.

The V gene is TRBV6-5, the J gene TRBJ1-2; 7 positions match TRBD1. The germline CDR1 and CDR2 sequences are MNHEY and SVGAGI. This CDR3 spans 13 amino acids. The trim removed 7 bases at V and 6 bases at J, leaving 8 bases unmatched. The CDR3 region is CASTTGTVDGYTF. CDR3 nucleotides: TGTGCCAGCACTACCGGGACAGTTGATGGCTACACCTTC.

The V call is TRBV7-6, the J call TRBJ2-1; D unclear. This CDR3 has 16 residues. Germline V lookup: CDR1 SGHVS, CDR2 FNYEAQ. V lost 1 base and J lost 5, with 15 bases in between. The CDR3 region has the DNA TGTGCCAGCAGCTTAGTTTTCTGTTCAGAACACAATGAGCAGTTCTTC. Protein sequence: CASSLVFCSEHNEQFF.

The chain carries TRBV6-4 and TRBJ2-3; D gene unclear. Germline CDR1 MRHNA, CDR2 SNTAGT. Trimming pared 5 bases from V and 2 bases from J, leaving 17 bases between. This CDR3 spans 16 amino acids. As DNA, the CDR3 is TGTGCCAGCAGTCTAAACAGCAACTCTAACACAGATACGCAGTATTTT. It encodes CASSLNSNSNTDTQYF.

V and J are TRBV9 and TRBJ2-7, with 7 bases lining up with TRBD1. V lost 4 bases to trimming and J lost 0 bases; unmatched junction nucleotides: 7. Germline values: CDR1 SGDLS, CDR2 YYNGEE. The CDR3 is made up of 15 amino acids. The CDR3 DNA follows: TGTGCCAGCAGCTCTCGGGACAGACCCTCCTACGAGCAGTACTTC. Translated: CASSSRDRPSYEQYF.

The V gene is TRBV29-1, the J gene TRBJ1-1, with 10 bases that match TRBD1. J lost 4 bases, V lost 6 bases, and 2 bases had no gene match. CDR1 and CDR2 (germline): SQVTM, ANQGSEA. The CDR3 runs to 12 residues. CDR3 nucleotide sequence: TGCAGCGTCCGGACAGGGGGCACTGAAGCTTTCTTT. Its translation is CSVRTGGTEAFF.

The CDR3: CASSLMLATTTDTQYF. Written as DNA, the CDR3 is TGCGCCAGCAGCTTGATGCTGGCCACAACCACAGATACGCAGTATTTT. V and J are TRBV5-1 and TRBJ2-3; D is ambiguous. From germline, CDR1 is SGHRS and CDR2 YFSETQ. V lost 1 base and J 2 bases, leaving 14 bases between the germline ends. This CDR3 spans 16 amino acids.

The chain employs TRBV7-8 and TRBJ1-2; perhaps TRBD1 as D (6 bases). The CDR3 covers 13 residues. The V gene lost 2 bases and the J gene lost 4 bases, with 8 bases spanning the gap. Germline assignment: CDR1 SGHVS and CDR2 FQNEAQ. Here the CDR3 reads CASSLQGTYGYTF. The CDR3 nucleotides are TGTGCCAGCAGCTTACAGGGGACCTATGGCTACACCTTC. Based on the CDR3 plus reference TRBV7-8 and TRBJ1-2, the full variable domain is GAGVSQSPRYKVAKRGQDVALRCDPISGHVSLFWYQQALGQGPEFLTYFQNEAQLDKSGLPSDRFFAERPEGSVSTLKIQRTQQEDSAVYLCASSLQGTYGYTFGSGTRLTVV.